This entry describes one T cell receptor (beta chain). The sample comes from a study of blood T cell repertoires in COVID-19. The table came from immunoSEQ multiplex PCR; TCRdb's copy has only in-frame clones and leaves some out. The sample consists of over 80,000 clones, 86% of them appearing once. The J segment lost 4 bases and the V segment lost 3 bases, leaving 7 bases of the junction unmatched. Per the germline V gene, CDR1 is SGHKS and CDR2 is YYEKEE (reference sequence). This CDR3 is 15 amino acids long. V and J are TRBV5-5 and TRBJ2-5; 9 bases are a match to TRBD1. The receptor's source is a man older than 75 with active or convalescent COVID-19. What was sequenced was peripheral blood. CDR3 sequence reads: CASSSRDRVLETQYF. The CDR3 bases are TGTGCCAGCAGCTCCCGGGACAGGGTCTTAGAGACCCAGTACTTC.